The 24 T cell receptor beta chains given below trace back to one sample, sequenced in a study of graft-versus-host responses after intestinal transplantation. These receptors are not linked to any known antigen. The repertoire was sequenced with immunoSEQ multiplex PCR; TCRdb's copy has only in-frame clones and lacks some. The table includes 100,000 to 110,000 clones, less than 90% detected once. Sequences were derived from unstimulated CD4+ T cells sorted from spleen or lymph node cells, sampled before transplant. The receptors were sampled from a human donor who was the organ donor for an intestinal transplant.

The chain uses TRBV5-1 and TRBJ1-6; D remains ambiguous. The CDR3 spans 13 residues. The V gene lost 5 bases and the J gene lost 5 bases, with 8 bases spanning the gap. CDR1 and CDR2 from the germline V gene are SGHRS and YFSETQ. CDR3 in amino acids: CASRLTNNSPLHF. The CDR3, as DNA: TGCGCCAGCAGATTAACGAATAATTCACCCCTCCACTTT. The full variable domain, completed using reference TRBV5-1 and TRBJ1-6, is KAGVTQTPRYLIKTRGQQVTLSCSPISGHRSVSWYQQTPGQGLQFLFEYFSETQRNKGNFPGRFSGRQFSNSRSEMNVSTLELGDSALYLCASRLTNNSPLHFGNGTRLTVT.

The V call is TRBV5-1, the J call TRBJ2-2, with D tentatively TRBD1 (6 bases). CDR1 is SGHRS, CDR2 YFSETQ, per germline. Trimming shortened V by 5 bases and J by 2 bases, and 16 bases separated the two germline ends. The CDR3 has 16 amino acids. DNA of the CDR3: TGCGCCAGCAGGTACAGGGCGGTTTTTAACACCGGGGAGCTGTTTTTT. Residues: CASRYRAVFNTGELFF.

This sequence joins TRBV19 and TRBJ1-5; perhaps TRBD1 as D (5 bases). Germline loops: CDR1 LNHDA, CDR2 SQIVND (reference sequence). Trimming took off 2 bases at V and 0 bases at J, with 11 bases between the two ends. This CDR3 has 16 residues. The CDR3 loop reads CASSIPATVSNQPQHF. The DNA for the CDR3 is TGTGCCAGTAGTATACCCGCGACAGTTAGCAATCAGCCCCAGCATTTT.

The chain couples TRBV13 to TRBJ1-1; TRBD1 aligns across 7 bases. V shed 1 base and J 8 bases; nucleotides not matched to a gene: 10. This CDR3 region has 15 residues. The V gene's germline CDR1 is PRHDT and CDR2 FYEKMQ (reference sequence). CDR3 sequence: CASSLDQGGRKEAFF. The DNA of the CDR3 is TGTGCCAGCAGCTTAGACCAGGGGGGGAGGAAAGAAGCTTTCTTT.

This clone turned up a few times. The CDR3 nucleotides read TGTGCCTGGAGTGTACAGGGGGCGTATGGCTACACCTTC. This sequence encodes CAWSVQGAYGYTF. The chain has TRBV30 and TRBJ1-2, with 9 bases aligning to TRBD1. Trimming cost V 0 bases and J 5 bases; bases outside gene matches: 1. Per the germline V gene, CDR1 is GTSNPN and CDR2 is SVGIG (reference sequence). The CDR3 covers 13 residues.

The chain links TRBV27 to TRBJ2-5, with D tentatively TRBD1 or TRBD2 (5 bases each). Per germline, CDR1 MNHEY and CDR2 SMNVEV (reference sequence). The V gene lost 8 bases and the J gene lost 7 bases, with 14 bases spanning the gap. This CDR3 comprises 12 residues. CDR3 nucleotides: TGTGCCAGCGGGGGAAGTACAGCGACCCAGTACTTC. Protein product: CASGGSTATQYF.

The chain carries TRBV5-1 and TRBJ1-2; D call uncertain. Germline CDR1 SGHRS, CDR2 YFSETQ. Trimming took 0 bases from V and 1 from J, leaving 7 bases between them. The CDR3 totals 14 residues. CDR3 sequence reads: CASSLAGDNYGYTF. The CDR3 DNA reads TGCGCCAGCAGCTTGGCCGGAGATAACTATGGCTACACCTTC.

The chain employs TRBV19 and TRBJ1-2; 11 bases agree with TRBD1. Trimming cost V 7 bases and J 4 bases; bases outside gene matches: 5. Looked up from germline, CDR1 is LNHDA and CDR2 is SQIVND (reference sequence). The CDR3 extends over 14 amino acids. CDR3 sequence reads: CASIRTGGGYGYTF. CDR3 coding DNA: TGTGCCAGTATTCGGACAGGGGGCGGCTATGGCTACACCTTC.

By sample share, this clone is medium-sized (0.01 to 0.1%). The CDR3 nucleotides are TGCGCCAGCAGTGAGAACAGGGGGGGTACTGAAGCTTTCTTT. Protein product: CASSENRGGTEAFF. This chain connects TRBV10-1 to TRBJ1-1, with 8 bases fitting TRBD1. Germline values: CDR1 WNHNN, CDR2 SYGVQD (reference sequence). The V segment lost 2 bases and the J segment 5 bases; nucleotides outside the gene matches: 4. The CDR3 totals 14 residues.

The chain joins TRBV27 to TRBJ1-1, with a possible D match to TRBD1 (5 bases). V was shortened by 5 bases and J by 3 bases, with 13 bases between the two germline ends. Per the germline V gene, CDR1 is MNHEY and CDR2 is SMNVEV (reference sequence). The CDR3 is 14 residues long. CDR3 coding DNA: TGTGCCAGCAGTCGCAAGGCAGGGCACACTGAAGCTTTCTTT. It is translated as CASSRKAGHTEAFF.

V is TRBV6-6 and J is TRBJ1-2, with 8 bases that match TRBD1. The CDR3 runs 12 residues. V shed 5 bases and J 9 bases; nucleotides not matched to a gene: 5. CDR1 and CDR2 from the germline V gene are MNHNY and SVGAGI (reference sequence). Here the CDR3 reads CASSNQGASYTF. The DNA for the CDR3 is TGTGCCAGCAGTAACCAGGGGGCCAGCTACACCTTC.

This chain connects TRBV14 to TRBJ1-1; no reliable D call. CDR1 and CDR2 from the germline V gene are SGHDN and FVKESK. The germline V and J ends were trimmed by 4 bases and 1 base, with 16 bases remaining between them. This CDR3 region has 16 residues. The CDR3 bases are TGTGCCAGCAGCCTTACGATCGCTCAGAGGAACACTGAAGCTTTCTTT. Its protein is CASSLTIAQRNTEAFF.

The chain recombines TRBV7-9 with TRBJ1-5, with D possibly matching TRBD1 (6 bases). Germline loops: CDR1 SEHNR, CDR2 FQNEAQ (reference sequence). V gave up 5 bases and J gave up 2 bases, with 16 bases separating them. The CDR3 extends over 16 amino acids. In DNA form, the CDR3 reads TGTGCCAGCAGCCAAGGACAGCTCCTGGGCAATCAGCCCCAGCATTTT. Its translation: CASSQGQLLGNQPQHF.

This clone showed up just a few times. The J gene is TRBJ2-2, the V gene TRBV19; the match to TRBD1 covers 11 bases. This CDR3 has 16 amino acids. Trimming cost V 6 bases and J 3 bases; bases outside gene matches: 6. CDR1 and CDR2 from the germline V gene are LNHDA and SQIVND (reference sequence). CDR3 in amino acids: CASSPRTGGDTGELFF. In nucleotides, the CDR3 is TGTGCCAGTAGCCCAAGGACAGGGGGCGACACCGGGGAGCTGTTTTTT.

V usage is TRBV5-1 and J usage is TRBJ2-7; 9 nucleotides align to TRBD1. J lost 1 base, V lost 4 bases, and 6 bases had no gene match. Per the germline V gene, CDR1 is SGHRS and CDR2 is YFSETQ. The CDR3 runs to 15 residues. CDR3 protein: CASSLGQGVSYEQYF. DNA for the CDR3: TGCGCCAGCAGCCTGGGACAGGGAGTTTCCTACGAGCAGTACTTC.

This sequence joins TRBV5-1 and TRBJ1-2; D is possibly TRBD1 (6 bases). Per germline, CDR1 SGHRS and CDR2 YFSETQ. Trimming pared 0 bases from V and 4 bases from J, leaving 10 bases between. The CDR3 covers 14 residues. The CDR3 spells CASSLDGGGYGYTF. The CDR3 DNA reads as TGCGCCAGCAGCTTGGACGGGGGCGGCTATGGCTACACCTTC. Supplemented by reference TRBV5-1 and TRBJ1-2, the full variable domain reads KAGVTQTPRYLIKTRGQQVTLSCSPISGHRSVSWYQQTPGQGLQFLFEYFSETQRNKGNFPGRFSGRQFSNSRSEMNVSTLELGDSALYLCASSLDGGGYGYTFGSGTRLTVV.

V is TRBV7-3 and J is TRBJ2-1; 10 positions match TRBD1. The V gene's germline CDR1 is SGHTA and CDR2 FQGTGA. This CDR3 is built from 16 residues. The V segment lost 1 base and the J segment 4 bases; nucleotides outside the gene matches: 4. In nucleotides, the CDR3 is TGTGCCAGCAGCTTAATTGGGACAGGGGTTTACAATGAGCAGTTCTTC. Translated: CASSLIGTGVYNEQFF. The entire variable domain, with the rest obtained from reference TRBV7-3 and TRBJ2-1, is as follows: GAGVSQTPSNKVTEKGKYVELRCDPISGHTALYWYRQSLGQGPEFLIYFQGTGAADDSGLPNDRFFAVRPEGSVSTLKIQRTERGDSAVYLCASSLIGTGVYNEQFFGPGTRLTVL.

This clone was counted a single time. CDR3 residues: CASSRGQGVGNTEAFF. The CDR3, as DNA: TGTGCCAGCAGCCGCGGACAGGGGGTGGGAAACACTGAAGCTTTCTTT. This rearrangement joins TRBV11-2 to TRBJ1-1, with 10 bases that match TRBD1. CDR1 is SGHAT, CDR2 FQNNGV, per germline. The CDR3 consists of 16 residues. Trimming cost V 5 bases and J 2 bases; bases outside gene matches: 8.

The chain uses TRBV19 and TRBJ1-5; the D gene is possibly TRBD1 (6 bases). Trimming took off 4 bases at V and 4 bases at J, with 11 bases between the two ends. CDR1 and CDR2 (germline): LNHDA, SQIVND (reference sequence). This CDR3 spans 14 amino acids. DNA for the CDR3: TGTGCCAGTAGTACCCGACAGGAAAATCAGCCCCAGCATTTT. It is translated as CASSTRQENQPQHF.

V gene TRBV2 combines with J gene TRBJ2-7, with D perhaps TRBD1 (5 bases). CDR3 length: 14 amino acids. V shed 8 bases and J shed 0 bases, with 14 bases lying between them. The germline CDR1 and CDR2 sequences are SNHLY and FYNNEI. The chain's CDR3 is CASGRTLSSYEQYF. CDR3 DNA sequence: TGTGCCAGCGGTAGGACACTCAGCTCCTACGAGCAGTACTTC.

The chain has TRBV6-1 and TRBJ2-7; possible D gene TRBD1, 6 bases. Germline CDR1 is MNHNS and CDR2 is SASEGT. The V end was cut by 1 base, the J end by 0 bases, with 10 bases between. CDR3 length: 15 residues. The CDR3 is CASSEGEGGSYEQYF. The CDR3 DNA sequence: TGTGCCAGCAGTGAAGGGGAAGGGGGCTCCTACGAGCAGTACTTC.

The chain joins TRBV19 to TRBJ1-2, with a possible D match to TRBD1 (6 bases). This CDR3 comprises 14 residues. Germline V gene data show CDR1 as LNHDA and CDR2 as SQIVND (reference sequence). The germline V and J ends were trimmed by 3 bases and 7 bases, with 15 bases remaining between them. The CDR3: CASSIPGTTSGYTF. The DNA for the CDR3 is TGTGCCAGTAGTATCCCTGGGACAACCTCTGGCTACACCTTC.

This clone was counted only a few times. The rearrangement links TRBV28 to TRBJ2-7, with TRBD2 identical over 12 bases. CDR1 MDHEN and CDR2 SYDVKM come from the germline V gene. After removal of 6 bases from V and 1 base from J, the junction contained 4 bases not matched to a gene. This CDR3 is 15 amino acids long. The CDR3: CASRLAGGKSYEQYF. DNA for the CDR3: TGTGCCAGCAGACTAGCGGGGGGCAAATCCTACGAGCAGTACTTC.

The chain combines TRBV6-5 with TRBJ1-3; D is possibly TRBD1 (5 bases). Trimming took off 5 bases at V and 4 bases at J, with 12 bases between the two ends. This CDR3 spans 14 amino acids. Germline CDR1 and CDR2: MNHEY and SVGAGI. In nucleotides, the CDR3 is TGTGCCAGCAGTGACCGGGGCCTGGGAAACACCATATATTTT. Amino acids: CASSDRGLGNTIYF.